This T cell receptor beta chain appears in the sequencing data of a study of cytomegalovirus exposure and HLA in healthy donors (TCRdb year 2017). Background on the whole study: An earlier analysis of some 550 of the donors reported 250 to 300 Gb of sequence data and more than 90 million unique TCR beta sequences from 190 million or so T cells. An early release that covered approximately 600 HLA-typed donors contained approximately 300 gigabases of sequencing data and tens of millions of unique TCR sequences. Of the roughly 400 genotyped donors, 65% to 90% fell in the genetic ancestry cluster associated with self-reported Caucasian donors. The aim of the study was to test whether cataloging public T cell receptors could identify signatures of past pathogen exposure. The study profiled the T cell repertoires of fewer than 850 subjects by immunosequencing and related them to cytomegalovirus serostatus. A separate validation cohort of more than 100 different subjects was used in addition to the 666-subject first cohort. To predict cytomegalovirus infection status, the study brought together high-throughput TCR immunosequencing, statistical association of individual TCRs with disease status, and machine learning. A later analysis re-analyzed previously published TCR beta repertoires from 660 or so donors and added high-resolution HLA genotyping to study TCR occurrence patterns. Rather than using new phenotypic data, the later analysis identified candidate immune exposures from TCR beta sequences and from how often those sequences occurred across donors. An earlier analysis of approximately 500 of the donors applied high-throughput TCR beta sequencing to assess whether each TCR beta V gene segment acted as functional or pseudogenic. Alongside the repertoire data, information on donor age, sex, ethnicity and CMV serostatus was compiled. A later genetic analysis took genome-wide SNP genotypes for about 60% of the roughly 670 donors and used that subset as a discovery cohort. Every repertoire in the discovery cohort had been generated on one and the same sequencing platform. Both class I and class II loci were covered by HLA typing, at four-digit resolution. The number of typed donors differed by locus: about 620-640 for A, B, C, DRB1 and DQB1; roughly 510 for DQA1; approximately 600 for DPA1; and about 450 for DPB1. Roughly 5 DR-DQ haplotypes were handled as single units for association and clustering, since linkage in the cohort was strong. Across around 400 genotyped donors of the cohort, an average of approximately 220,000 unique TCR beta nucleotide sequences per donor were sequenced, and 15% to 20% of those sequences were non-productive. General study outcomes and caveats: Some IMGT-functional V segments, including TRBV6-2 and TRBV6-3, could not be told apart with the 87-base-pair reads, so those segments were excluded. In an earlier analysis of over 550 of the donors, most TCR beta V segments were observed in productive rearrangements about 87% or about 30% of the time, broadly matching IMGT annotations. A later analysis found that most CMV-associated TCR beta chains appeared HLA-restricted, with HLA associations seemingly driven largely by CMV exposure. Roughly uniform sequencing depth across donors was assumed in presence/absence analyses, although this assumption may not hold. Most TCR sequences were seen in very few donors, while some public TCRs were found in many individuals. In vitro tests confirmed that three of the cytomegalovirus-associated TCR beta chains recognize cytomegalovirus antigens. Because HLA typing was missing for some donors at each locus, association tests included only the typed subset. The study gave a list of 150 to 200 TCR beta chains associated with cytomegalovirus. An association between a missense DCLRE1C variant and V-gene and J-gene trimming of TCR beta chains was found in a later genetic analysis and replicated in an independent cohort. According to a later analysis, TCR association rates differed among HLA loci, with DRB1 alleles showing the most associated TCRs and HLA-C alleles showing the fewest. In a later analysis, several top co-occurrence clusters were reported to appear linked to parvovirus B19, influenza, CMV and Epstein-Barr virus. The sequencing pipeline was judged likely to have produced a cluster of highly shared sequence variants as a technical artifact. Cytomegalovirus status was reported to be diagnosed by the classifier with high specificity and sensitivity in both the original and validation cohorts. The authors suggested that the approach could potentially be generalized to other disease states and immunological phenotypes. A further reported finding was that TCR beta sequences accurately predicted the HLA-A and HLA-B alleles for most subjects in the first cohort. At a false discovery rate of 0.05, a later analysis linked 15,000 to 20,000 TCR beta sequences to specific HLA alleles. Correlated functional status among segregating V segments might be attributable to linkage disequilibrium, but an unknown experimental factor could not be ruled out. Immune exposure information for the cohort was limited to CMV serostatus. In this cohort, only TCR beta chains were sequenced, and detectable features were limited by the absence of alpha or paired-chain data. A later genetic analysis reported fewer N-insertions in productive TCRs among donors in an Asian-associated ancestry cluster than the roughly 700-donor mean. When HLA alleles, especially DR and DQ, strongly co-occurred, attributing TCR associations to individual alleles was difficult. In a later analysis, HLA-associated TCR beta chains showed more clonal expansion and lower generation probabilities than non-associated chains that were equally common. Because counts were too low, seventeen rarely observed V segments, including chromosome 9 orphons, were left out of the earlier analysis of some 640 of the donors.

Turning to this clone: Its antigen specificity is not known. Qualities for individual bases were not recorded, and no much larger clone is one base off.

Including the terminal cysteine and phenylalanine, the CDR3 comprises 16 residues. CDR3 DNA is the only sequence kept; it has 48 bases, read in frame from the first base. Reading the germline V gene gives CDR1 SGDLS and CDR2 YYNGEE. V loses 3 bases, J loses 6 bases, and the germline ends lie 16 bases apart. The cohort was made up of roughly 670 healthy bone marrow donors. At the time of sampling, every cohort member was nominally healthy, though immune exposures that went unrecorded were likely present. The donor was CMV seropositive and was included in the group of 300 or so seropositive cohort members. A peripheral blood sample was collected from each donor, and TCR beta sequencing was performed on peripheral blood mononuclear cells. Genomic DNA extraction from the blood cell samples was performed with the Qiagen DNeasy Blood Extraction Kit. Libraries came from the immunoSEQ multiplex PCR assay. The multiplex PCR relied on a mix of 60 forward primers for TCR Vbeta segments and 13 reverse primers for TCR Jbeta segments. The CDR3 region of rearranged TCR beta genes was amplified from genomic DNA with a multiplex PCR assay. The Illumina HiSeq System was used to sequence the amplified TCR beta libraries as 87-base-pair reads. Per the source publication's procedure: A later analysis tallied 75 million to 85 million unique TCR beta chains across the 600 to 700 repertoires, and approximately 12 million of those chains were shared by two or more donors. To remove PCR and sequencing errors, raw reads were error-corrected and collapsed into unique sequences using a nearest-neighbor algorithm that merged closely related sequences. CDR3 sequences were aligned to IMGT reference sequences to assign V, D and J gene segments. For a sequence to be retained, a match of at least six nucleotides was required to both a V gene segment and a J gene segment. A rearrangement counted as productive if the CDR3 had no stop codons and remained in frame with V and J, and every other rearrangement counted as non-productive. CDR3 was defined by IMGT convention, running from the second conserved V-encoded cysteine to the conserved J-encoded phenylalanine. Sequences without an unambiguous match to a single V gene segment were excluded from the earlier analysis of about 640 of the donors. In an earlier analysis of several hundred of the donors, V segments were called functional above 56.7% productive rearrangements and were called segregating when the between-donor standard deviation exceeded 5%. To diagnose cytomegalovirus status from the catalog of TCR beta chain sequences, a statistical classification framework was built. In a later analysis, TCR nucleotide sequences were compared against IMGT/GENE-DB human TR gene sequences so that V and J genes could be assigned. Using the TCRdist pipeline, a later analysis assigned CDR3 sequences along with most-parsimonious VDJ recombination scenarios. In a later analysis, every TCR beta chain was defined by the combination of its CDR3 amino acid sequence and its V-gene family, and reads without a unique V-gene family were dropped. In a later analysis, around 650 highly shared, low-generation-probability nucleotide sequences were removed to address suspected cross-contamination and a sequencing artifact. In a later analysis, a clonal expansion index was calculated for each public chain from normalized within-repertoire ranks of inferred template counts. In a later analysis, generation probabilities were computed using a VDJ recombination model fitted to out-of-frame rearrangements, and the results were checked against IGoR. A later analysis scored TCR-TCR, TCR-HLA and TCR-CMV co-occurrence with hypergeometric tests, applying a repertoire-size bias correction to TCR pairs. False discovery rates were estimated in a later analysis by permuting HLA or CMV assignments 20 times. In a later analysis, co-occurring TCRs were grouped using DBSCAN, and TCRdist sequence similarity was added for clustering within HLA-allele-positive subsets. Co-occurrence clustering excluded repertoires with fewer than 30,000 or more than 120,000 public chains, plus five with anomalous nucleotide sharing. As stored in TCRdb, this immuneACCESS dataset retains in-frame rearrangements with V and J assigned. A fraction of the clones does not appear; measured against another copy, unresolved V genes explain less than half of the discrepancy, and the remainder lacks a known reason. V and J calls plus clone size are reproduced from that table; the DNA served to infer D and trimming. This sample is represented by approximately 170,000 clones; around 65% of them were singletons. The ten largest make up less than 3.5% of the sample.

In this chain, TRBV9 is recombined with TRBJ1-6, with no confident D gene call. Sequenced input: PBMCs. This sequence originates from a woman aged 40 to 50 in good health and CMV-seropositive. CDR3 region: CASSADWAGSNSPLHF. Read as DNA, the sequence is TGTGCCAGCAGCGCGGACTGGGCGGGAAGTAATTCACCCCTCCACTTT.